The sequence of this TCR beta chain was determined in a study of Ad26.COV2.S vaccination and SARS-CoV-2 variants. As for the study in general: In the COV1001 trial, the donor was in the Ad26.COV2.S arm.

This clone was counted between two and nine times. Its antigen remains unknown. Treatment: roughly 19 received Ad26.COV2.S at low or high dose, single or two shots; about five received placebo; per-sample allocation not given. Day 63 after the first vaccine or placebo injection was the time point for sampling. This adult donor, from Boston, was 18-55 years old. Study findings and constraints: Substantial post-vaccination breadth of spike-specific CD8+ and CD4+ T cell responses was reported.

Here immunoSEQ multiplex PCR was the method, and the copy in TCRdb shows in-frame clones only, minus some. The table includes some 320,000 clones, 85% to 90% detected once. This TCR was recovered from a person aged 18-60 years who received the Ad26.COV2.S COVID-19 vaccine or a placebo. Sequencing was performed on peripheral blood, taken in a trial of Ad26.COV2.S vaccine versus placebo.

Written as DNA, the CDR3 is TGTGCCAGCAGCCAAGGGGGTCTGGGGACCTACGAGCAGTACTTC. Translating it yields CASSQGGLGTYEQYF. The chain employs TRBV3-1 (or the pseudogene TRBV3-2) and TRBJ2-7, with D unresolved. CDR1 and CDR2 from the germline V gene are LGHDT and YNNKEL (reference sequence). Trimming took 1 base from V and 2 from J, leaving 12 bases between them. The CDR3 extends over 15 amino acids.